This entry concerns a single TCR beta chain. The antigen is undetermined. The data stem from a study of neoadjuvant anti-PD-1 for oral cavity cancer. Blood cells were analyzed directly, without culture or expansion. The method was immunoSEQ multiplex PCR; TCRdb's version includes in-frame clones alone and lacks a portion of them. The sample gives 14,000 or so clones, 60% to 70% of which show up once; 2.4% is in the top ten. V was pared by 8 bases and J by 2 bases, with 5 bases of the junction left unmatched. CDR3 length equals 14 residues. The germline gives CDR1 SGHAT, CDR2 FQNNGV. Findings and caveats of the study: Higher pretreatment Treg/Th17 ratios tracked higher pretreatment blood clonality.

This clonotype was obtained from a person aged 35-79 years with oral cavity squamous cell carcinoma. The rearrangement joins TRBV11-2 to TRBJ2-1; 8 nucleotides line up with TRBD1. Specimen: PBMCs, collected before nivolumab (anti-PD-1) treatment. In DNA form, the CDR3 reads TGTGCCAGCGGGGACAGGTTAACCTACAATGAGCAGTTCTTC. It is translated as CASGDRLTYNEQFF. Complete variable domain (other parts from reference TRBV11-2 and TRBJ2-1): EAGVAQSPRYKIIEKRQSVAFWCNPISGHATLYWYQQILGQGPKLLIQFQNNGVVDDSQLPKDRFSAERLKGVDSTLKIQPAKLEDSAVYLCASGDRLTYNEQFFGPGTRLTVL.